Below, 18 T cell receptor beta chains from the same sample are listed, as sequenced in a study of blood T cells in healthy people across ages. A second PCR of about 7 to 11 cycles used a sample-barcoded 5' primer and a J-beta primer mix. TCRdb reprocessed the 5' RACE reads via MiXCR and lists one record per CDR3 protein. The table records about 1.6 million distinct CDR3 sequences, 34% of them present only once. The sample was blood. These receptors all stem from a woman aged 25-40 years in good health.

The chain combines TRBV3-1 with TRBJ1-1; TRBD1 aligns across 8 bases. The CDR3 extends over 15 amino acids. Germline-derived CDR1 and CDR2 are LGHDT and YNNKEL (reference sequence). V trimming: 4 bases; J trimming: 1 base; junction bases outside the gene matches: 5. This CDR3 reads CASSPRGLGNTEAFF. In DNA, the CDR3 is TGTGCCAGCAGCCCCAGGGGGCTGGGGAACACTGAAGCTTTCTTT.

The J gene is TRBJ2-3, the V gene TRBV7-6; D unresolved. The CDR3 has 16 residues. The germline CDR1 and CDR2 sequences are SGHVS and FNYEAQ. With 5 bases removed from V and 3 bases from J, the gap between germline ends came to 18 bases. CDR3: CASSLGGVLRTDTQYF. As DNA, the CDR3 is TGTGCCAGCAGCCTAGGCGGTGTGCTTCGAACAGATACGCAGTATTTT.

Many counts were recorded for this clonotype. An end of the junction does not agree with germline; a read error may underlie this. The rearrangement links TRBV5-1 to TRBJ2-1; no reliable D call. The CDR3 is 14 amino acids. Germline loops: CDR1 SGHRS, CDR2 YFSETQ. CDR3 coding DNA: TGTGCCAGCAGCTTAGAAAGCTCCTACAATGAGCAGTTCTTC. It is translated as CASSLESSYNEQFF.

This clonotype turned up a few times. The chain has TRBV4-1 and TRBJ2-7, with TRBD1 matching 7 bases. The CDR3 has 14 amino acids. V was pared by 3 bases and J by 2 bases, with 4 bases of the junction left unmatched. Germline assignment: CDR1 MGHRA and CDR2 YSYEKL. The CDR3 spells CASSQEGQAYEQYF. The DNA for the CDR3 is TGCGCCAGCAGCCAGGAAGGACAGGCCTACGAGCAGTACTTC.

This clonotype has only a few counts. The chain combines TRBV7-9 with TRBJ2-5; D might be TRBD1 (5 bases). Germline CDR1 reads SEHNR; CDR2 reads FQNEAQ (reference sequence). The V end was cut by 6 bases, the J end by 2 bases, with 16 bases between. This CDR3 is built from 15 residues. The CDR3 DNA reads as TGTGCCAGCAGTTCTCGACAGCTAGAGCAAGAGACCCAGTACTTC. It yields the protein CASSSRQLEQETQYF.

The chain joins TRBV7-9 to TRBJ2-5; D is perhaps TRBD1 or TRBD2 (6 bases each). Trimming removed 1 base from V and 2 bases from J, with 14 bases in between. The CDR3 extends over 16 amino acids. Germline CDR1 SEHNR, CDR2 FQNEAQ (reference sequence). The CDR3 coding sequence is TGTGCCAGCAGCTTAGGCCTCCAGGGGACTCAAGAGACCCAGTACTTC. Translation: CASSLGLQGTQETQYF.

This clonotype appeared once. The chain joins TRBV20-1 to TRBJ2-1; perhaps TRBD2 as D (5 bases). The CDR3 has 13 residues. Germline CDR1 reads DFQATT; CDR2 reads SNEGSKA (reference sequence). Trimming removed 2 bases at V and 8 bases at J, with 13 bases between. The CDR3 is CSARTLDCDEQFF. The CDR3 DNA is TGCAGTGCTAGAACACTGGACTGCGATGAGCAGTTCTTC.

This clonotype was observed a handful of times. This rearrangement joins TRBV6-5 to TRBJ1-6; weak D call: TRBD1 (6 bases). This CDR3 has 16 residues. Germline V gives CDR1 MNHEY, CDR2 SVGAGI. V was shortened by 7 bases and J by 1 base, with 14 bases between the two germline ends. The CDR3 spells CASTQGRVSYNSPLHF. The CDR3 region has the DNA TGTGCCAGCACCCAGGGGAGGGTTTCCTATAATTCACCCCTCCACTTT.

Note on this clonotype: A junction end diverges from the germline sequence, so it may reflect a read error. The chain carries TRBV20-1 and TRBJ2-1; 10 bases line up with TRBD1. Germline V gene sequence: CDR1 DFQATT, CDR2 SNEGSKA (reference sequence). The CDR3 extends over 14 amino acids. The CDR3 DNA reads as TGCAGTGCGAGAGGGACAGGGGATTTCGATGAGCAGTTCTTC. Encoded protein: CSARGTGDFDEQFF.

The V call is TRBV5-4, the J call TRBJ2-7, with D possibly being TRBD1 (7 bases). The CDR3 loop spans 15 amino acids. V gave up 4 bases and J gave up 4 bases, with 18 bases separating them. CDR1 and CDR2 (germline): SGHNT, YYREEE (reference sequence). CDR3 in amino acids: CASSNGQAAGYEQYF. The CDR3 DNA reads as TGTGCCAGCAGCAACGGACAGGCCGCGGGGTACGAGCAGTACTTC.

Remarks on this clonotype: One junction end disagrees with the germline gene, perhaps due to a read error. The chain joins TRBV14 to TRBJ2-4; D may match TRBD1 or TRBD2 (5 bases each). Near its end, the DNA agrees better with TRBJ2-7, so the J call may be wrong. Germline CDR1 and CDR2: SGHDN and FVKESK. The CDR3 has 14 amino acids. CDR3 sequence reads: CTSSDRDLTYEQYF. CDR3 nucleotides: TGTACCAGCAGCGATCGGGACCTTACCTACGAGCAGTACTTC.

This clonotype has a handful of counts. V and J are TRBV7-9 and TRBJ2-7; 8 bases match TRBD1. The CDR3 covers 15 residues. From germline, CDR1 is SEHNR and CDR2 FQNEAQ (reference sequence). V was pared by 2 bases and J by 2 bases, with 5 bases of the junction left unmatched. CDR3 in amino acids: CASSLRQGNTYEQYF. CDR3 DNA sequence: TGTGCCAGCAGCTTAAGACAGGGGAATACCTACGAGCAGTACTTC.

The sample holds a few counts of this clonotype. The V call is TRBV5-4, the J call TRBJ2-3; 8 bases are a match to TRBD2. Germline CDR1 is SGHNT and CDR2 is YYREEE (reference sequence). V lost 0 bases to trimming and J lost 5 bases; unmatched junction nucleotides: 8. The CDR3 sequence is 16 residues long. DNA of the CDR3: TGTGCCAGCAGCTTGGCGGTTAGCGGGGCCGGAGATACGCAGTATTTT. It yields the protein CASSLAVSGAGDTQYF.

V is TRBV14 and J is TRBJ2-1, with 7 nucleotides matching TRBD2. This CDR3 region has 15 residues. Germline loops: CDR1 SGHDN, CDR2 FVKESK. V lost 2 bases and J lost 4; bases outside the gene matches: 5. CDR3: CASSQRSGVYNEQFF. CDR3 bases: TGTGCCAGCAGCCAACGAAGCGGGGTTTACAATGAGCAGTTCTTC.

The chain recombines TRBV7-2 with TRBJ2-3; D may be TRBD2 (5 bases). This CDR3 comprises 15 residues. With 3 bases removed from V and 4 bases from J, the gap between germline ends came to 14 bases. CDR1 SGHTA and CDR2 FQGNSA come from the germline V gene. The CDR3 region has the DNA TGTGCCAGCAGCTTCCGAGGGAGAGGGCCAGATACGCAGTATTTT. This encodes CASSFRGRGPDTQYF. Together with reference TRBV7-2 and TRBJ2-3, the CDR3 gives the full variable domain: GAGVSQSPSNKVTEKGKDVELRCDPISGHTALYWYRQSLGQGLEFLIYFQGNSAPDKSGLPSDRFSAERTGGSVSTLTIQRTQQEDSAVYLCASSFRGRGPDTQYFGPGTRLTVL.

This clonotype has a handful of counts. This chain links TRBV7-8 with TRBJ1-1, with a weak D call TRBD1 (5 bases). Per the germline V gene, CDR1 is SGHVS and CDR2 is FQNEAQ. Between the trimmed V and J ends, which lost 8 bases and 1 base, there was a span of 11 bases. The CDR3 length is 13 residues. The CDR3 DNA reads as TGTGCCAGCGAATTAGACAGGAACACTGAAGCTTTCTTT. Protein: CASELDRNTEAFF.

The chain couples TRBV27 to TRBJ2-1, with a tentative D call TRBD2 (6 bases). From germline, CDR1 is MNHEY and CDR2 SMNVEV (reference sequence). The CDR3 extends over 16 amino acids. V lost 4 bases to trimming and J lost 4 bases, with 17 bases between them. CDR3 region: CASSSTLRRGYNEQFF. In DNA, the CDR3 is TGTGCCAGCAGTTCGACCCTACGGAGGGGATACAATGAGCAGTTCTTC.

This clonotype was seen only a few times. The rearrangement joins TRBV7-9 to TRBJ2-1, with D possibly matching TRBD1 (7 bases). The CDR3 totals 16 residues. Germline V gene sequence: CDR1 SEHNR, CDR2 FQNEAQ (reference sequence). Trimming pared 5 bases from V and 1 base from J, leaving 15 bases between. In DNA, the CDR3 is TGTGCCAGCAGCCACCAGACAGGGAGGTCCTACAATGAGCAGTTCTTC. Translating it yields CASSHQTGRSYNEQFF. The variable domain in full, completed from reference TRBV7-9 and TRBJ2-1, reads DTGVSQNPRHKITKRGQNVTFRCDPISEHNRLYWYRQTLGQGPEFLTYFQNEAQLEKSRLLSDRFSAERPKGSFSTLEIQRTEQGDSAMYLCASSHQTGRSYNEQFFGPGTRLTVL.